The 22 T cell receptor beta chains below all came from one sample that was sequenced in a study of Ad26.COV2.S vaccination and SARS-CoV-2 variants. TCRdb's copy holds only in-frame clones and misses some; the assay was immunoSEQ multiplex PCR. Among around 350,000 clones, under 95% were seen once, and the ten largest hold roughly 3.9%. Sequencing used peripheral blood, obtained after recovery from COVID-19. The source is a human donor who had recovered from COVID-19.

The CDR3 DNA reads TGTGCCAGCAGTTTAGTCGGGGGAAACGGCTACACCTTC. Translated: CASSLVGGNGYTF. The chain is built from TRBV27 and TRBJ1-2; D is perhaps TRBD1 (5 bases). The CDR3 runs to 13 residues. Looked up from germline, CDR1 is MNHEY and CDR2 is SMNVEV (reference sequence). Trimming cost V 2 bases and J 8 bases, with 12 bases left between them.

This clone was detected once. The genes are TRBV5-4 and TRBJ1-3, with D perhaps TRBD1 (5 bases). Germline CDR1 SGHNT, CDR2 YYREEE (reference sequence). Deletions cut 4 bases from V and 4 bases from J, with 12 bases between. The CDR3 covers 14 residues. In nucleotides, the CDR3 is TGTGCCAGCAGCAGCAGGGCCTCAGGAAACACCATATATTTT. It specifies CASSSRASGNTIYF.

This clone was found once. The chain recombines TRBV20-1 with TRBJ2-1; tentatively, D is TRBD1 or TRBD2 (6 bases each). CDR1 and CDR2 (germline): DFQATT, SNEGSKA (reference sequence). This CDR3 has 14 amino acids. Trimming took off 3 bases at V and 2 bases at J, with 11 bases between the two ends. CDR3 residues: CSASKRGPYNEQFF. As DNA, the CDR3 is TGCAGTGCTAGTAAACGGGGGCCCTACAATGAGCAGTTCTTC.

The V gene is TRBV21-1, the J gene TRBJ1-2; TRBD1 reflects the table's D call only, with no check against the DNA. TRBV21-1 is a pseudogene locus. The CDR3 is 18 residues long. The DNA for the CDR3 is TGTGCCAGCAGCAAAGGGTGTCGTCGGGACAACCAGAACTATGGCTACACCTTC. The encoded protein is CASSKGCRRDNQNYGYTF.

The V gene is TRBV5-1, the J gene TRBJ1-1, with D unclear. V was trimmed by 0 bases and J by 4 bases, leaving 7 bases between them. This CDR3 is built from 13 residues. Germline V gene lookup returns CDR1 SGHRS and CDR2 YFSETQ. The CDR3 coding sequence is TGCGCCAGCAGCTTGGATGTTAGCACTGAAGCTTTCTTT. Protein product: CASSLDVSTEAFF. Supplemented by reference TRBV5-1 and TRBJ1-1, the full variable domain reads KAGVTQTPRYLIKTRGQQVTLSCSPISGHRSVSWYQQTPGQGLQFLFEYFSETQRNKGNFPGRFSGRQFSNSRSEMNVSTLELGDSALYLCASSLDVSTEAFFGQGTRLTVV.

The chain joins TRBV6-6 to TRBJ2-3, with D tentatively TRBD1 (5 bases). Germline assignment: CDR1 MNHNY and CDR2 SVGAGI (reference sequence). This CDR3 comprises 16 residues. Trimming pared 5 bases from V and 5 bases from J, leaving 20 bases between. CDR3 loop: CASSPPTLRARDTQYF. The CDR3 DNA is TGTGCCAGCAGTCCCCCGACCCTCAGGGCACGAGATACGCAGTATTTT.

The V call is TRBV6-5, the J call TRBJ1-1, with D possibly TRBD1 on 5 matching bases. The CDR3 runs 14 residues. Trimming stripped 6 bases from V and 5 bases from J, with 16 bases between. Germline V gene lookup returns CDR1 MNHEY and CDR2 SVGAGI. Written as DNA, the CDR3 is TGTGCCAGCAGCCCCTGGGGGGGTGATACTGAAGCTTTCTTT. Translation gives CASSPWGGDTEAFF.

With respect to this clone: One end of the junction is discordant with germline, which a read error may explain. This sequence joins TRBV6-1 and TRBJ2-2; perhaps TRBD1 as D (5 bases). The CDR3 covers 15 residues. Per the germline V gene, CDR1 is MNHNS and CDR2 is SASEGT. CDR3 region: CASSDNRRGTVELFF. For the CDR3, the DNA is TGTGCCAGCAGTGATAACAGGCGAGGCACCGTGGAGCTGTTTTTT.

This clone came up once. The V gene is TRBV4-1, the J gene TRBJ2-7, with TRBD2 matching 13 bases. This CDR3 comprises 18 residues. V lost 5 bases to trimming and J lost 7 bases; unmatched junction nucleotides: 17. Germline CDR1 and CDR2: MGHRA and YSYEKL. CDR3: CASSGTSGTTAPFWEQYF. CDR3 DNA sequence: TGCGCCAGCAGCGGGACTAGCGGGACTACTGCTCCTTTTTGGGAGCAGTACTTC.

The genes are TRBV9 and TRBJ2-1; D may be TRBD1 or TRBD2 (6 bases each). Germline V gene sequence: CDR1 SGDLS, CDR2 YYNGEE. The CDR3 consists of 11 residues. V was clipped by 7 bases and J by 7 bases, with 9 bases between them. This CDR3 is CASGGPNEQFF. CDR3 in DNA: TGTGCCAGCGGGGGGCCGAATGAGCAGTTCTTC.

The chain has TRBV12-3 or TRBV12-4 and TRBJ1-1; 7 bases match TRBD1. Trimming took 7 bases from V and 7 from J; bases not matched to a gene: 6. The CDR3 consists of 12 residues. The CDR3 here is CASTLWDSEAFF. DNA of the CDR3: TGTGCCAGCACCCTATGGGACAGTGAAGCTTTCTTT.

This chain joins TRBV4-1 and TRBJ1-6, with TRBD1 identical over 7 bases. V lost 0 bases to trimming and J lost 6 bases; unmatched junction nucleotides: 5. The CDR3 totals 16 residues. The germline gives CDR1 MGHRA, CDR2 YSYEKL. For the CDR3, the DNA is TGCGCCAGCAGCCAAGAAGAAGGGACAGTTAATTCACCCCTCCACTTT. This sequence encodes CASSQEEGTVNSPLHF.

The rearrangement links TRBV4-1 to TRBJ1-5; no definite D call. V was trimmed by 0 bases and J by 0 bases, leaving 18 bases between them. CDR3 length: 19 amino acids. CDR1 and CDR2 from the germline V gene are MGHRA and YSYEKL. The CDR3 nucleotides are TGCGCCAGCAGCCAAGATTCTTCTAGGGCACAGAATAGCAATCAGCCCCAGCATTTT. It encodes CASSQDSSRAQNSNQPQHF.

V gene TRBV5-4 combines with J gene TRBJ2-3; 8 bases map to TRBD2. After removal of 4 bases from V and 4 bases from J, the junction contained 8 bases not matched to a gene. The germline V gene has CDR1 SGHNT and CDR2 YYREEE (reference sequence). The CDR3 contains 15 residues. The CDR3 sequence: CASSQQRGRADTQYF. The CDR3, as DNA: TGTGCCAGCAGCCAGCAGCGGGGGAGGGCAGATACGCAGTATTTT.

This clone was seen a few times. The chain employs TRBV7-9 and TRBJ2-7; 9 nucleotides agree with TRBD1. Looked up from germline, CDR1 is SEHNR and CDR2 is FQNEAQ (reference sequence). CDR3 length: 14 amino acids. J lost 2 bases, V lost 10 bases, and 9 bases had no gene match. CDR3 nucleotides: TGTGCCACCGGCCCGGACAGGGGTACCTACGAGCAGTACTTC. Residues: CATGPDRGTYEQYF. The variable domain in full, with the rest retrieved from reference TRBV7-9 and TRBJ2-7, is DTGVSQNPRHKITKRGQNVTFRCDPISEHNRLYWYRQTLGQGPEFLTYFQNEAQLEKSRLLSDRFSAERPKGSFSTLEIQRTEQGDSAMYLCATGPDRGTYEQYFGPGTRLTVT.

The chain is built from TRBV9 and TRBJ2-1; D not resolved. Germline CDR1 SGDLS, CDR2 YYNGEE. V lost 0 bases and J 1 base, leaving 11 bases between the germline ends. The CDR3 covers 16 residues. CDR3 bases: TGTGCCAGCAGCGTAGAGAAGGTTCGGTCCTACAATGAGCAGTTCTTC. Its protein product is CASSVEKVRSYNEQFF.

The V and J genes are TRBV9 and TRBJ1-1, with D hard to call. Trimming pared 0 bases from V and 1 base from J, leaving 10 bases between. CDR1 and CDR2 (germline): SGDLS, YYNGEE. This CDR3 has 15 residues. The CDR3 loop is CASSVGGEPNTEAFF. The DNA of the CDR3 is TGTGCCAGCAGCGTAGGCGGGGAACCGAACACTGAAGCTTTCTTT.

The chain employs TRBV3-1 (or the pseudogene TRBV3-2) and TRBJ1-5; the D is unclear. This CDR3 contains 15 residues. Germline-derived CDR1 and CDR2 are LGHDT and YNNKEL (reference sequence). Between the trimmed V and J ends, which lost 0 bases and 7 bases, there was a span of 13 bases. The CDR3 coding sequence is TGTGCCAGCAGCCAAGATTCCGGGAAAGGACAGCCCCAGCATTTT. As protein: CASSQDSGKGQPQHF.

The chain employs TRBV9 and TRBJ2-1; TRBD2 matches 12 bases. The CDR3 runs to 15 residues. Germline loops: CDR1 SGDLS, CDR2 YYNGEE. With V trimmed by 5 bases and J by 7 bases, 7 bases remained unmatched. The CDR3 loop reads CASSPSGGAENEQFF. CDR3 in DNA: TGTGCCAGCAGTCCTAGCGGGGGGGCCGAAAATGAGCAGTTCTTC. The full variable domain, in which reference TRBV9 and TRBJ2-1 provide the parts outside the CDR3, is DSGVTQTPKHLITATGQRVTLRCSPRSGDLSVYWYQQSLDQGLQFLIQYYNGEERAKGNILERFSAQQFPDLHSELNLSSLELGDSALYFCASSPSGGAENEQFFGPGTRLTVL.

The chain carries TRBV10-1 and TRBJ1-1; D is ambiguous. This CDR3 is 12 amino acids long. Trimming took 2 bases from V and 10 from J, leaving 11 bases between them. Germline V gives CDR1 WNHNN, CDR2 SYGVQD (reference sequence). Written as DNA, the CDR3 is TGCGCCAGCAGTGAGACAAGAGAAGGAGCTTTCTTT. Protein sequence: CASSETREGAFF.

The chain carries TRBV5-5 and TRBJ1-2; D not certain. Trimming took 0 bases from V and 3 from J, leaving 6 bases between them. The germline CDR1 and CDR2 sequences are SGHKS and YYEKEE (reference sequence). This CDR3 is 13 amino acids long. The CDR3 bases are TGTGCCAGCAGCTTGGATTGGGACTATGGCTACACCTTC. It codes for CASSLDWDYGYTF.

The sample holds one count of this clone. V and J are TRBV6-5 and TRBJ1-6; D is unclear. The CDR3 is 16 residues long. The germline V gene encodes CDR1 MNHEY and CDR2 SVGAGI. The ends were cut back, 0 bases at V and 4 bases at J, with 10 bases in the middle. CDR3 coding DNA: TGTGCCAGCAGTTACTCCCGTAACGGGTATAATTCACCCCTCCACTTT. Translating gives CASSYSRNGYNSPLHF.